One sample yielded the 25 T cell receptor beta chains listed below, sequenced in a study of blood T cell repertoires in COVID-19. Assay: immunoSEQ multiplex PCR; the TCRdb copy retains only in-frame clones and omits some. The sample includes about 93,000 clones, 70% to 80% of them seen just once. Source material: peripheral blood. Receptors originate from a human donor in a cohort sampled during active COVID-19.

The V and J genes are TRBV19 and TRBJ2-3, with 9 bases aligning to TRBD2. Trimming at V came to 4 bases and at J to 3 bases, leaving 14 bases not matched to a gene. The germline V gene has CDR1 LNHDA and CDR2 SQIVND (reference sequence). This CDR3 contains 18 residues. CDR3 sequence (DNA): TGTGCCAGTAGTAGCCGCTCCTCGCTAGCGGGGAAAACAGATACGCAGTATTTT. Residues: CASSSRSSLAGKTDTQYF.

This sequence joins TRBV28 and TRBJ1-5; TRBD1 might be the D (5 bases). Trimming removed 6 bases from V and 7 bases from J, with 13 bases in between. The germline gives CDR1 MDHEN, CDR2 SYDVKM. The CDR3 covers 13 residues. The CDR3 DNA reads TGTGCCAGCAGCTGGGAGGGGAACCAGCCCCAGCATTTT. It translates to CASSWEGNQPQHF.

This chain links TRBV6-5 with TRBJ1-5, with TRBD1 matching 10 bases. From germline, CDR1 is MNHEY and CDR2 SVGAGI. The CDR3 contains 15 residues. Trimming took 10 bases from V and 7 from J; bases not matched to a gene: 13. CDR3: CAILPRQGAHQPQHF. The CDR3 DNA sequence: TGTGCCATCCTCCCGCGACAGGGGGCCCACCAGCCCCAGCATTTT.

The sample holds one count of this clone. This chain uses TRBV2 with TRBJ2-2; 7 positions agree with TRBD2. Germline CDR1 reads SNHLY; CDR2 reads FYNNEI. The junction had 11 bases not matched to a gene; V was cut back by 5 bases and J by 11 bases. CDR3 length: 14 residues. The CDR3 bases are TGTGCCAGCAGTCGGACTAGTCCCCTTCATGAGCTGTTTTTT. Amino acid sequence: CASSRTSPLHELFF.

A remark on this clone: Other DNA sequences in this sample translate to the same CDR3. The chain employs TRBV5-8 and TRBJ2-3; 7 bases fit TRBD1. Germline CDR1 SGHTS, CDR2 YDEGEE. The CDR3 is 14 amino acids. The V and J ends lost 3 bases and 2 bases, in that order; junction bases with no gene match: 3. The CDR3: CASSWGQSTDTQYF. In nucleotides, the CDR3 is TGTGCCAGCAGCTGGGGACAGTCCACAGATACGCAGTATTTT.

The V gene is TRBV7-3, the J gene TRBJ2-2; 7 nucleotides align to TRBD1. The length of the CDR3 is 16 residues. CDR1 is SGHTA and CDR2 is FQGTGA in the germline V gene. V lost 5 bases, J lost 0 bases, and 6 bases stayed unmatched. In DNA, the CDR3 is TGTGCCAGCAGCCCTACAGGGGCCACGAACACCGGGGAGCTGTTTTTT. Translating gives CASSPTGATNTGELFF.

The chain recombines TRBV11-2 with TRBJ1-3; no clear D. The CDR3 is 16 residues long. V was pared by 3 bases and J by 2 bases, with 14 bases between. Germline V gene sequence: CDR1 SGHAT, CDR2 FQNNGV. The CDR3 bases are TGTGCCAGCAGCTTCGTGACAACTTTCACTGGAAACACCATATATTTT. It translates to CASSFVTTFTGNTIYF.

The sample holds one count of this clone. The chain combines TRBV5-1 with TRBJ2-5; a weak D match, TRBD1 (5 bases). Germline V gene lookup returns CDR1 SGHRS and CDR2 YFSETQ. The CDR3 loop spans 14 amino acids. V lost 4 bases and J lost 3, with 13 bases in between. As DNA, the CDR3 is TGCGCCAGCAGCGGTCTGGGGCATAAAGAGACCCAGTACTTC. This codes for CASSGLGHKETQYF.

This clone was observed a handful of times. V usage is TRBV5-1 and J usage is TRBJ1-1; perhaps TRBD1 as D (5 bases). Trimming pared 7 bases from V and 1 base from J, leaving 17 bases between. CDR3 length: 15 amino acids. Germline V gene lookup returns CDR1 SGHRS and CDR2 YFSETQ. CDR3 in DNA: TGCGCCAGCCGCCGTGGGAGGGGAGAGAACACTGAAGCTTTCTTT. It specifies CASRRGRGENTEAFF.

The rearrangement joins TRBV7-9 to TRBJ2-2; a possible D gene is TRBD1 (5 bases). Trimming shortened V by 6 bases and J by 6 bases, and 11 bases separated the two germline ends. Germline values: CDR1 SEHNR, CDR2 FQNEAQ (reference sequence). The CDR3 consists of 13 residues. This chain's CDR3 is CASSLTDSGELFF. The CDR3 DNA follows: TGTGCCAGCAGTCTGACAGACTCCGGGGAGCTGTTTTTT.

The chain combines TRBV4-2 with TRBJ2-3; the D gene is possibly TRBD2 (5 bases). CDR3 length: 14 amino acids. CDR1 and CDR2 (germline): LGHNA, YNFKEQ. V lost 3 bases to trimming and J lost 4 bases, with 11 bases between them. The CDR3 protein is CASSQLTRADTQYF. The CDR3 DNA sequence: TGTGCCAGCAGCCAGTTAACTAGGGCAGATACGCAGTATTTT.

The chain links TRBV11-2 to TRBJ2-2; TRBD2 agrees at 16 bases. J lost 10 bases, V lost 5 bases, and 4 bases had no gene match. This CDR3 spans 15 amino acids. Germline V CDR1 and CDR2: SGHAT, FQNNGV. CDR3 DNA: TGTGCCAGCAGCCCCGGGACTAGCGGGAGGGCGGAGCTGTTTTTT. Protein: CASSPGTSGRAELFF.

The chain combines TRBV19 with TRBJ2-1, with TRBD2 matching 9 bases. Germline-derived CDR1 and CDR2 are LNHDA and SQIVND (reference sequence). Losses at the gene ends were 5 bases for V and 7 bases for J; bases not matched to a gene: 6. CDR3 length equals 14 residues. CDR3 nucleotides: TGTGCCAGTAGTTTAGTAGCGGGAGTAAATGAGCAGTTCTTC. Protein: CASSLVAGVNEQFF.

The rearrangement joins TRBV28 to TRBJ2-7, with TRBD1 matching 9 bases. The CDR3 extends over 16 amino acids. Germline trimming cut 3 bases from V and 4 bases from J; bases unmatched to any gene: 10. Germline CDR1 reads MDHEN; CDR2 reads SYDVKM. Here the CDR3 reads CASSLSGTGRLYEQYF. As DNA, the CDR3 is TGTGCCAGCAGTTTGTCCGGGACAGGGCGGTTGTACGAGCAGTACTTC.

DNA of the CDR3: TGTGCCAGCACCCGGGACAGGGTCGGGGAGCTGTTTTTT. This sequence encodes CASTRDRVGELFF. This rearrangement joins TRBV6-5 to TRBJ2-2; 9 positions agree with TRBD1. Germline values: CDR1 MNHEY, CDR2 SVGAGI. V shed 7 bases, J shed 7 bases, and the junction held 4 bases outside the gene matches. The CDR3 has 13 residues.

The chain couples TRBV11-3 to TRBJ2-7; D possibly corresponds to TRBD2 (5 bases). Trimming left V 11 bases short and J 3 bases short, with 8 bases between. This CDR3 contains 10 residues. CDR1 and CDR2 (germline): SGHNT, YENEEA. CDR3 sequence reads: CAVSVYEQYF. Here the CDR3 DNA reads TGTGCCGTTAGCGTCTACGAGCAGTACTTC.

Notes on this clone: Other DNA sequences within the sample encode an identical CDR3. The CDR3 DNA follows: TGCGCCAGCAGCTTGGAGGGGGGCACAGATACGCAGTATTTT. Its protein product is CASSLEGGTDTQYF. This chain uses TRBV5-1 with TRBJ2-3, with D maybe TRBD1 (6 bases). The germline gives CDR1 SGHRS, CDR2 YFSETQ. Deletions cut 0 bases from V and 1 base from J, with 6 bases between. The CDR3 loop spans 14 amino acids. The variable domain in full, completed from reference TRBV5-1 and TRBJ2-3, reads KAGVTQTPRYLIKTRGQQVTLSCSPISGHRSVSWYQQTPGQGLQFLFEYFSETQRNKGNFPGRFSGRQFSNSRSEMNVSTLELGDSALYLCASSLEGGTDTQYFGPGTRLTVL.

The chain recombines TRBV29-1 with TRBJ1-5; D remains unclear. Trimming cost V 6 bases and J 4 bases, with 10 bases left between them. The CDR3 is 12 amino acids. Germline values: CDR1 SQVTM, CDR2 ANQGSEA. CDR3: CSVADYNQPQHF. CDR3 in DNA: TGCAGCGTGGCCGACTATAATCAGCCCCAGCATTTT.

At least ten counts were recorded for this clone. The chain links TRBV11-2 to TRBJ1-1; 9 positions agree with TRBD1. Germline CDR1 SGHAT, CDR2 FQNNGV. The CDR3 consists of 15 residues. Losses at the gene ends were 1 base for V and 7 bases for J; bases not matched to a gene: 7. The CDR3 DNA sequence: TGTGCCAGCAGCTTAGCTAGGACAGGGGTTTTTGAAGCTTTCTTT. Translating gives CASSLARTGVFEAFF.

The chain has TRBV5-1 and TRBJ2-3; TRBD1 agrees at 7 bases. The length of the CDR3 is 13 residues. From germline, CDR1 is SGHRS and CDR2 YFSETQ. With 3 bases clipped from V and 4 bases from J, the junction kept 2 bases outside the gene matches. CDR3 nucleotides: TGCGCCAGCAGCTCCCAGGGGGCAGATACGCAGTATTTT. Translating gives CASSSQGADTQYF.

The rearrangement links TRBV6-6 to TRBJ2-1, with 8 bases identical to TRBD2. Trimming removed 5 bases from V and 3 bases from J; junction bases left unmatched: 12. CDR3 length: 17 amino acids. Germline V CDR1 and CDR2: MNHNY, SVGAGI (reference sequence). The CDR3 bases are TGTGCCAGCAGTCCCCGAGTGTTAGCGGGGAACTACAATGAGCAGTTCTTC. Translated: CASSPRVLAGNYNEQFF.

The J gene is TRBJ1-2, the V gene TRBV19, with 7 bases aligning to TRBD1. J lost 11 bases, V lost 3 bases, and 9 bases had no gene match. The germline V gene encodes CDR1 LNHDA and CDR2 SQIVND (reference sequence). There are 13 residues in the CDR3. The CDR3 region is CASSIARTGGYTF. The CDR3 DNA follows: TGTGCCAGTAGTATCGCCCGGACAGGAGGATACACCTTC.

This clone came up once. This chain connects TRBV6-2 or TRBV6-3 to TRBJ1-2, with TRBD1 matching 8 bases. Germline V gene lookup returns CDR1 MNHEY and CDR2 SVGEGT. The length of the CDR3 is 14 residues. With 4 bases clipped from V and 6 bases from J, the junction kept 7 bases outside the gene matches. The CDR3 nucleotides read TGTGCCAGCAGTTCCGAACAGGGGGGGCATGGCTACACCTTC. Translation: CASSSEQGGHGYTF.

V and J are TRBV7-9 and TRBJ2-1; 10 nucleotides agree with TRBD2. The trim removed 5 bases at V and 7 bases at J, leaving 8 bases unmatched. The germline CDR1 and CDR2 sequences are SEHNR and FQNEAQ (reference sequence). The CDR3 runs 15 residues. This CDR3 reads CASSGSGRATNEQFF. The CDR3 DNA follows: TGTGCCAGCAGCGGGAGCGGGAGGGCCACAAATGAGCAGTTCTTC.

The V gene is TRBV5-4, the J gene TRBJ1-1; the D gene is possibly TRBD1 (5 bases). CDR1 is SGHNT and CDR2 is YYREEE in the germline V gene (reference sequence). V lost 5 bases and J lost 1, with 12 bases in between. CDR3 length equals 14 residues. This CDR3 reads CASSPGGTNTEAFF. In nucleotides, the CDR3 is TGTGCCAGCAGTCCGGGGGGGACGAACACTGAAGCTTTCTTT.